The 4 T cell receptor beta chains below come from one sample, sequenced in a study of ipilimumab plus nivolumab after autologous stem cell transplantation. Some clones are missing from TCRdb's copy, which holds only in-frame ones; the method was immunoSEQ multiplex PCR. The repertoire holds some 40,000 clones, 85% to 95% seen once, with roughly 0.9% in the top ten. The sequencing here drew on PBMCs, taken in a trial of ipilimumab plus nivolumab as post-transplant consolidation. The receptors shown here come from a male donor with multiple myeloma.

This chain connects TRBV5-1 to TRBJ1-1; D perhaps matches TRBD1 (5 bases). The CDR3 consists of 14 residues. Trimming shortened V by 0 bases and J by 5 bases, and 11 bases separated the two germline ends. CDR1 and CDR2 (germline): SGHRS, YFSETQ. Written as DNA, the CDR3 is TGCGCCAGCAGCTTGGCCGGGGCGGCAACTGAAGCTTTCTTT. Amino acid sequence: CASSLAGAATEAFF. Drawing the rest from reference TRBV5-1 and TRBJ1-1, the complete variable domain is KAGVTQTPRYLIKTRGQQVTLSCSPISGHRSVSWYQQTPGQGLQFLFEYFSETQRNKGNFPGRFSGRQFSNSRSEMNVSTLELGDSALYLCASSLAGAATEAFFGQGTRLTVV.

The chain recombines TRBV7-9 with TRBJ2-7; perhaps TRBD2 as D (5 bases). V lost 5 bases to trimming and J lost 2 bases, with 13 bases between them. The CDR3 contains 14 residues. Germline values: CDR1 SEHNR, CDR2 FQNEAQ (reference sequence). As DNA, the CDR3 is TGTGCCAGCAGCCGTCGAGAGGGCCCCTACGAGCAGTACTTC. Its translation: CASSRREGPYEQYF.

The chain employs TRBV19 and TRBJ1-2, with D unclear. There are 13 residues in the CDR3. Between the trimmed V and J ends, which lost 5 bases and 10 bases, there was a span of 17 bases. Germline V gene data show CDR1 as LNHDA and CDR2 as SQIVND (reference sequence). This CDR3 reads CASSPEDRVPYTF. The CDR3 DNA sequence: TGTGCCAGTAGTCCAGAGGACCGAGTGCCCTACACCTTC.

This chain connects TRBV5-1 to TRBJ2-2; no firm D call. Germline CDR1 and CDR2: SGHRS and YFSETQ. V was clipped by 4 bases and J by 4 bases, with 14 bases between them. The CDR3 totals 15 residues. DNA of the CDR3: TGCGCCAGCAGCCTGGGGTCCCAAGGCACCGGGGAGCTGTTTTTT. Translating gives CASSLGSQGTGELFF. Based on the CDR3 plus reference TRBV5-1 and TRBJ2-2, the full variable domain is KAGVTQTPRYLIKTRGQQVTLSCSPISGHRSVSWYQQTPGQGLQFLFEYFSETQRNKGNFPGRFSGRQFSNSRSEMNVSTLELGDSALYLCASSLGSQGTGELFFGEGSRLTVL.